This T cell receptor beta chain was captured by sequencing in a study of beta chain features in type 1 diabetes. The table lists this clone with a few counts. All of the isolated RNA was reverse transcribed, so expressed TCRB transcripts were sequenced. Produced via immunoSEQ multiplex PCR; TCRdb's table is partial and in-frame only. In the table there are some 300,000 clones, around 7.8% of which are singletons. Cells sorted by CD45RO/CCR7/CD25/CD127/CD95/CD27 comprised CD4+ naive, central memory, regulatory and stem cell-like memory cells. The sequence was obtained from a woman younger than 35 in good health. Sample: central memory CD4+ T cells from blood.

Written as DNA, the CDR3 is TGTGCCAGCAGCACAAGGGGGGCCGACTATGGCTACACCTTC. Protein sequence: CASSTRGADYGYTF. V gene TRBV5-4 combines with J gene TRBJ1-2, with D tentatively TRBD1 (6 bases). V lost 4 bases, J lost 3 bases, and 13 bases lay in between. The CDR3 is made up of 14 amino acids. Germline values: CDR1 SGHNT, CDR2 YYREEE (reference sequence).